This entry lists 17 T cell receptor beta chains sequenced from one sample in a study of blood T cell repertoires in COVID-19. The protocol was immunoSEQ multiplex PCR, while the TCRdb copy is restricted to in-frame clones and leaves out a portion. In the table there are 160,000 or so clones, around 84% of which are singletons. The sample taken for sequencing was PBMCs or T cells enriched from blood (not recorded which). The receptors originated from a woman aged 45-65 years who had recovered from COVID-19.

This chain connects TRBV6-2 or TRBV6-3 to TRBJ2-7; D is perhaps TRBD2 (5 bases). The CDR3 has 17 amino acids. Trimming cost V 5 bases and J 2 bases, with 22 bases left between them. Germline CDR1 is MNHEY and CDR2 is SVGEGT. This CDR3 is CASSPLSAARKPYEQYF. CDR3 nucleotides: TGTGCCAGCAGTCCCCTTAGCGCGGCTAGAAAACCCTACGAGCAGTACTTC.

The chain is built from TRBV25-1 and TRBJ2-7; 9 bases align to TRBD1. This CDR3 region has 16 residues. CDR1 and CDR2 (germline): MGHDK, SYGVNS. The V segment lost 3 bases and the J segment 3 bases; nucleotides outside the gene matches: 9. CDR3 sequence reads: CASSEGQGVGHYEQYF. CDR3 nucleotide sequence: TGTGCCAGCAGTGAGGGACAGGGCGTGGGCCACTACGAGCAGTACTTC.

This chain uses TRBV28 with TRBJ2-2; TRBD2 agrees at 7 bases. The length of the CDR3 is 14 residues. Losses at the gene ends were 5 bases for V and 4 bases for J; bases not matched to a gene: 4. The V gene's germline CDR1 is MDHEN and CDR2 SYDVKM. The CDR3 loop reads CASSTGGATGELFF. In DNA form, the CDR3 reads TGTGCCAGCAGTACGGGAGGCGCCACCGGGGAGCTGTTTTTT.

CDR3 DNA sequence: TGTGCCACCAGTGATTTTAGGGGTGAAGCTTTCTTT. Protein: CATSDFRGEAFF. The J gene is TRBJ1-1, the V gene TRBV24-1; D may be TRBD1 (5 bases). In germline, CDR1 is KGHDR, CDR2 SFDVKD. The V gene lost 1 base and the J gene lost 7 bases, with 6 bases spanning the gap. The CDR3 loop spans 12 amino acids.

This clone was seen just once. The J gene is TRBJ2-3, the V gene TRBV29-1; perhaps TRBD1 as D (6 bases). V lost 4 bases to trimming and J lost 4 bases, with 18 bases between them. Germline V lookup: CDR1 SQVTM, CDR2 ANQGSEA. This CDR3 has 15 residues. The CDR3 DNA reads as TGCAGCGTTGTGAAGGGTAGCGACAGGTCAGATACGCAGTATTTT. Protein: CSVVKGSDRSDTQYF.

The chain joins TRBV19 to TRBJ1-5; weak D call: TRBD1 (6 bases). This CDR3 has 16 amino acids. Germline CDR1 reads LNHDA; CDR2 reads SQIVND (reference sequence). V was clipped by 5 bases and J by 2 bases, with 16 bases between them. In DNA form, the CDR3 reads TGTGCCAGTAGTCCCCCCACAGGGACCGGCAATCAGCCCCAGCATTTT. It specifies CASSPPTGTGNQPQHF.

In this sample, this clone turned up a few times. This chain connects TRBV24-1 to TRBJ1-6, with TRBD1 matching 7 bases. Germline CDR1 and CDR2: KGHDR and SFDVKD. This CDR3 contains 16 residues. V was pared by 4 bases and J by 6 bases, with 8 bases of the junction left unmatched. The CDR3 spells CATSDGWDRFNSPLHF. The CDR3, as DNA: TGTGCCACCAGTGACGGGTGGGACAGATTTAATTCACCCCTCCACTTT.

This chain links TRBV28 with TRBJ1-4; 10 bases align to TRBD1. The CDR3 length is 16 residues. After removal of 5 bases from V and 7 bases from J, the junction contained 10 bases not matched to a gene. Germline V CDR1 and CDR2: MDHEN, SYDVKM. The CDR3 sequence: CASSRPGTGASEKLFF. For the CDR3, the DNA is TGTGCCAGCAGTAGACCCGGGACAGGGGCAAGTGAAAAACTGTTTTTT. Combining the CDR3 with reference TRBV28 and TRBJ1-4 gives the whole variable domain DVKVTQSSRYLVKRTGEKVFLECVQDMDHENMFWYRQDPGLGLRLIYFSYDVKMKEKGDIPEGYSVSREKKERFSLILESASTNQTSMYLCASSRPGTGASEKLFFGSGTQLSVL.

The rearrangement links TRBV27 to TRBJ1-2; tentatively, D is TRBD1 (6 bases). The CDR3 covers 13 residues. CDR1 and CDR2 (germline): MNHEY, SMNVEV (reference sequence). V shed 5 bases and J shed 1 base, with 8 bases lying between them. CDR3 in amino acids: CASSLQGNYGYTF. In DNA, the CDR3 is TGTGCCAGCAGTCTACAGGGTAACTATGGCTACACCTTC.

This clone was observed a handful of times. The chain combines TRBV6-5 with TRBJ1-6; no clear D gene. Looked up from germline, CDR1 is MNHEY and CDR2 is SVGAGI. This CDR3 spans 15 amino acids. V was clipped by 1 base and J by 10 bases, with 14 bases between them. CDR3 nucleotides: TGTGCCAGCAGTTACTTTGGCTCTCCGCCCTCACCCCTCCACTTT. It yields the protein CASSYFGSPPSPLHF.

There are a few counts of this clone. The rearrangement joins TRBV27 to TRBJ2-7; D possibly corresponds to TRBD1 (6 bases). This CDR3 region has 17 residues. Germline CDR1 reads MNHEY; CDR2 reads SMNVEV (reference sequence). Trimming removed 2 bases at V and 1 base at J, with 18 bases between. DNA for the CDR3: TGTGCCAGCAGTTTAAGGCCCCCACAGGGAACATCCTACGAGCAGTACTTC. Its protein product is CASSLRPPQGTSYEQYF.

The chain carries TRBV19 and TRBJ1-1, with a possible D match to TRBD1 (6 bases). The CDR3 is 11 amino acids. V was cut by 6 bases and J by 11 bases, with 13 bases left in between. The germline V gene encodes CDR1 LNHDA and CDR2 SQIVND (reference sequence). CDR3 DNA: TGTGCCAGTAGAACAGGGCTAAGCGCTTTCTTT. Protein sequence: CASRTGLSAFF.

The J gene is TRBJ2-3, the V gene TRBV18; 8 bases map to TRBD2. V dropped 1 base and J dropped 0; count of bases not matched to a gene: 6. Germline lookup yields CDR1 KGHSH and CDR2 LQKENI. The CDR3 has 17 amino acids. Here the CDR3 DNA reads TGTGCCAGCTCACCACGAATCGCTAGCGGGAGCACAGATACGCAGTATTTT. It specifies CASSPRIASGSTDTQYF.

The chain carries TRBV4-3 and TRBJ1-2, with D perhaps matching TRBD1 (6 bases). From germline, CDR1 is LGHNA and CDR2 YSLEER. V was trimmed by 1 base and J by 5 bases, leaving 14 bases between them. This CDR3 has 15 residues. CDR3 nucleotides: TGCGCCAGCAGCCAAGGGTACGGGGGGGCGTATGGCTACACCTTC. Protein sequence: CASSQGYGGAYGYTF.

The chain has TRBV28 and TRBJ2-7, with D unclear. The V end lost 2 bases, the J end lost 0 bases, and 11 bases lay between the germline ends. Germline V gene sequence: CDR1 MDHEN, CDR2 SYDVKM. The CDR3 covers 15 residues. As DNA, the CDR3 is TGTGCCAGCAGTTTAGGAGCACCGAGCTCCTACGAGCAGTACTTC. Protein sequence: CASSLGAPSSYEQYF.

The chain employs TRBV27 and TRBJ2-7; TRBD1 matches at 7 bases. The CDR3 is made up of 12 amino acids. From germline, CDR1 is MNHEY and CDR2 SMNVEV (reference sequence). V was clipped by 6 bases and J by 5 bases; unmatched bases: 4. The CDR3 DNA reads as TGTGCCAGCAGCCCGACAGGGCACGAGCAGTACTTC. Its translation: CASSPTGHEQYF.

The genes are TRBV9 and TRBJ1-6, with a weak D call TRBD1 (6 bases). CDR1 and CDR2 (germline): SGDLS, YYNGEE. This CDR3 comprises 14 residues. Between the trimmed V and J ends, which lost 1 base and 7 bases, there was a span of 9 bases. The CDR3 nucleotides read TGTGCCAGCAGCGTACGGCAGGGGAATTCACCCCTCCACTTT. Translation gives CASSVRQGNSPLHF.